A selection of T cell receptor beta chains follows, all from one sample in a study. TCRdb passed the 5' RACE reads through MiXCR, listing each CDR3 protein once. Found here are tens of thousands of distinct CDR3 sequences, 26% of them singletons; the top ten hold 2% to 2.5%. Sequences were obtained from tumor-infiltrating Tregs sorted from the breast tumor. Receptors were obtained from a female donor with breast cancer. CDR3s leave out the opening cysteine and the closing phenylalanine or tryptophan.

CDR3,J,length,V
ASSLTGVSPLH,TRBJ1-6,11,TRBV7-3
AWSGTGELF,TRBJ2-2,9,TRBV30
ASSRSYGHT,TRBJ1-2,9,TRBV12-3/TRBV12-4
ASSLAVGHQETQY,TRBJ2-5,13,TRBV12-3/TRBV12-4
ASSLAGLTDSGNTIY,TRBJ1-3,15,TRBV5-1
SARGGPSGPANEQF,TRBJ2-1,14,TRBV20-1
ASSEGSSGRNQPQH,TRBJ1-5,14,TRBV6-2/TRBV6-3
SASHHTEAF,TRBJ1-1,9,TRBV20-1
ASSVTGHSYEQY,TRBJ2-7,12,TRBV9
ASSQDRGFQETQY,TRBJ2-5,13,TRBV3-1
ASSQDSRAGNSPLH,TRBJ1-6,14,TRBV4-3
ASSDSGETYNEQF,TRBJ2-1,13,TRBV6-4
ASRRERSSYEQY,TRBJ2-7,12,TRBV6-5
SAIVGGLEQY,TRBJ2-7,10,TRBV20-1
ASSLTGDQPQH,TRBJ1-5,11,TRBV7-9
ASSPTGTGKTSEQF,TRBJ2-1,14,TRBV27
ASSLGEVGKPQH,TRBJ1-5,12,TRBV4-1
ASSPMYRADIQY,TRBJ2-4,12,TRBV12-3/TRBV12-4
ASSFSSRGNEQF,TRBJ2-1,12,TRBV28
ASSPNRGRGYNEQF,TRBJ2-1,14,TRBV28
ASSESRQGSWNEQF,TRBJ2-1,14,TRBV10-1
SARDEDRGETQY,TRBJ2-5,12,TRBV20-1
ASSLKRGVGQETQY,TRBJ2-5,14,TRBV7-9
ASSDSGGGTGANVLT,TRBJ2-6,15,TRBV6-6
ASSPALANEQF,TRBJ2-1,11,TRBV18
ATSGGQKNTEAF,TRBJ1-1,12,TRBV15
ASSRDRQGNTEAF,TRBJ1-1,13,TRBV5-1
ASSPGQGAHGYT,TRBJ1-2,12,TRBV7-2
SACPWREEFGEQF,TRBJ2-1,13,TRBV20-1
SVDSGANVLT,TRBJ2-6,10,TRBV20-1
ASSTNPGTGSSPGELF,TRBJ2-2,16,TRBV7-9